This TCR beta chain was found in a study of T cell responses to AZD1222 COVID-19 vaccine. Across the whole study: Recipients boosted at about 4 weeks or about 12 weeks are pooled.

Of note for this clone: Its matching antigen is unknown.

Notes on the study in general: Repertoire samples came only from after the peak T cell response. There were mostly white British donors and more females than males, and clonal diversity was possibly underestimated.

Generated by immunoSEQ multiplex PCR, the TCRdb table keeps only in-frame clones and is missing some. The table records fewer than 200,000 clones, approximately 90% of them present only once. This CDR3 has 15 amino acids. Trimming took 6 bases from V and 2 from J; bases not matched to a gene: 6. Germline V CDR1 and CDR2: LNHDA, SQIVND (reference sequence). The sequencing used peripheral blood, collected on day 0 of AZD1222 vaccination. The chain recombines TRBV19 with TRBJ1-5; 8 bases are shared with TRBD1. The source is an adult in good health. This chain's CDR3 is CASSLTGVRNQPQHF. CDR3 coding DNA: TGTGCCAGTAGCCTGACAGGGGTTCGCAATCAGCCCCAGCATTTT.